This TCR beta chain came from a study of cytomegalovirus exposure and HLA in healthy donors. CDR3 length: 15 amino acids. V shed 5 bases, J shed 2 bases, and the junction held 7 bases outside the gene matches. Germline V CDR1 and CDR2: MDHEN, SYDVKM. With 60 Vbeta and 13 Jbeta primers, the PCR was carried out. The repertoire was sequenced with immunoSEQ multiplex PCR; TCRdb's copy has only in-frame clones and lacks some. The table includes about 160,000 clones, about 75% detected once. This clonotype was sampled from a female donor in good health and CMV-seronegative. The J gene is TRBJ1-2, the V gene TRBV28; TRBD1 agrees at 8 bases. Sequencing input: PBMCs. Here the CDR3 reads CASSIRTGPNYGYTF. CDR3 coding DNA: TGTGCCAGCAGTATACGGACAGGGCCCAACTATGGCTACACCTTC.